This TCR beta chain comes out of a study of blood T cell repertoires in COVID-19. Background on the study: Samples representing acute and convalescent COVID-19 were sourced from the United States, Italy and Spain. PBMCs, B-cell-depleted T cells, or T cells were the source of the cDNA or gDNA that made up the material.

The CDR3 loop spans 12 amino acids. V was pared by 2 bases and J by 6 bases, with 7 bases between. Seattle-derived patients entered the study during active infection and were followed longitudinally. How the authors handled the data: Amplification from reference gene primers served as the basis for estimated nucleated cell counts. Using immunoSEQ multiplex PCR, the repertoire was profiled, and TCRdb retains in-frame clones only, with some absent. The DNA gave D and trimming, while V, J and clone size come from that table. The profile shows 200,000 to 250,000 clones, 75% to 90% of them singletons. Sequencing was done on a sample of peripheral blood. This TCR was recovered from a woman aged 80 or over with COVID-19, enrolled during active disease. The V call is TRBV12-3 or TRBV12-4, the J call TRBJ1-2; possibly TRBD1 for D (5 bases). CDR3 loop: CASSLQGDGYTF. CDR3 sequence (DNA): TGTGCCAGCAGTTTACAAGGGGATGGCTACACCTTC.